Below, 8 T cell receptor beta chains from the same sample are listed, as sequenced in a study of blood T cells in healthy people across ages. A second PCR, run for roughly 7 to 12 cycles, used a sample-barcoded 5' primer plus a J-beta primer mix. TCRdb passed the 5' RACE reads through MiXCR, listing each CDR3 protein once. The sample includes approximately 690,000 distinct CDR3 sequences, around 43% of them seen just once. Sequenced material: blood. The receptors here all came from a man older than 75 in good health.

This rearrangement joins TRBV6-6 to TRBJ2-7; D could derive from TRBD1 or TRBD2 (5 bases each). Germline V gene sequence: CDR1 MNHNY, CDR2 SVGAGI (reference sequence). The CDR3 has 14 residues. V lost 7 bases and J lost 0, with 13 bases in between. The DNA of the CDR3 is TGTGCCAGCACGGGGACCGATTACTCCTACGAGCAGTACTTC. Protein product: CASTGTDYSYEQYF.

This chain links TRBV3-1 with TRBJ2-1, with D maybe TRBD2 (6 bases). The CDR3 loop spans 11 amino acids. V lost 3 bases to trimming and J lost 9 bases, with 6 bases between them. CDR1 LGHDT and CDR2 YNNKEL come from the germline V gene (reference sequence). The CDR3, as DNA: TGTGCCAGCAGCCAGGGGGGTGAGCAGTTCTTC. The encoded protein is CASSQGGEQFF.

This chain connects TRBV5-6 to TRBJ2-7; TRBD2 is a possible D gene (5 bases). The tail of the sequence fits TRBJ2-5 better, so the J call may be wrong. The germline V gene encodes CDR1 SGHDT and CDR2 YYEEEE. This CDR3 has 13 residues. The CDR3 DNA follows: TGTGCCAGCAGCCCGGACTCTGATGAGACCCAGTACTTC. Its translation is CASSPDSDETQYF.

The chain recombines TRBV7-2 with TRBJ2-1, with TRBD2 as a possible D gene (5 bases). The germline V gene encodes CDR1 SGHTA and CDR2 FQGNSA. V lost 0 bases and J 6 bases, leaving 9 bases between the germline ends. This CDR3 is 14 amino acids long. CDR3 sequence reads: CASSLARAVNEQFF. The CDR3 DNA sequence: TGTGCCAGCAGCTTAGCGCGGGCGGTCAATGAGCAGTTCTTC.

The V and J genes are TRBV5-1 and TRBJ1-2; no firm D call. This CDR3 is built from 14 residues. Germline CDR1 SGHRS, CDR2 YFSETQ. The V gene lost 2 bases and the J gene lost 1 base, with 9 bases spanning the gap. The CDR3 coding sequence is TGCGCCAGCAGCTTTAAGGGTCATAACTATGGCTACACCTTC. Its protein is CASSFKGHNYGYTF. The whole variable domain, remainder taken from reference TRBV5-1 and TRBJ1-2, is KAGVTQTPRYLIKTRGQQVTLSCSPISGHRSVSWYQQTPGQGLQFLFEYFSETQRNKGNFPGRFSGRQFSNSRSEMNVSTLELGDSALYLCASSFKGHNYGYTFGSGTRLTVV.

This clonotype was counted only a few times. V is TRBV27 and J is TRBJ1-5; D call uncertain. Germline V gene lookup returns CDR1 MNHEY and CDR2 SMNVEV (reference sequence). The CDR3 is 13 residues long. Trimming shortened V by 3 bases and J by 5 bases, and 8 bases separated the two germline ends. The CDR3 DNA is TGTGCCAGCAGTTTCACCCGGGATCAGCCCCAGCATTTT. Its protein is CASSFTRDQPQHF.

This clonotype was counted at least ten times. The V call is TRBV7-2, the J call TRBJ2-3; no reliable D call. The CDR3 totals 13 residues. V lost 0 bases and J 10 bases, leaving 11 bases between the germline ends. Germline CDR1 SGHTA, CDR2 FQGNSA. The CDR3 DNA sequence: TGTGCCAGCAGCTTAGCGTCGAATGCTGCGCAGTATTTT. It codes for CASSLASNAAQYF. Full variable domain (missing parts from reference TRBV7-2 and TRBJ2-3): GAGVSQSPSNKVTEKGKDVELRCDPISGHTALYWYRQSLGQGLEFLIYFQGNSAPDKSGLPSDRFSAERTGGSVSTLTIQRTQQEDSAVYLCASSLASNAAQYFGPGTRLTVL.

The V gene is TRBV10-3, the J gene TRBJ2-1; D perhaps matches TRBD1 (6 bases). V gave up 11 bases and J gave up 8 bases, with 19 bases separating them. CDR3 length: 13 amino acids. Germline V gene sequence: CDR1 ENHRY, CDR2 SYGVKD. The CDR3 bases are TGTGCCGTCAAAAGTCCGGACAGCGATGAGCAGTTCTTC. It translates to CAVKSPDSDEQFF.